This T cell receptor beta chain was found in a study of siplizumab effects on memory and regulatory T cells. The study's findings and limits: Suppressive function of proliferating Tregs from siplizumab cultures was not confirmed.

A remark on this clone: The target antigen is unknown.

Produced via immunoSEQ multiplex PCR; TCRdb's table is partial and in-frame only. The sample lists approximately 56,000 clones; about 98% were seen once. V was clipped by 7 bases and J by 0 bases, with 13 bases between them. The CDR3 runs 15 residues. Germline assignment: CDR1 MNHEY and CDR2 SMNVEV (reference sequence). Researchers sequenced unstimulated naive, memory, effector memory and TEMRA subsets in a few donor pairs. The receptor's source is a human donor in good health. Input material: naive CD8+ T cells sorted from blood. The V gene is TRBV27, the J gene TRBJ2-4; the D gene is possibly TRBD1 (5 bases). CDR3 sequence reads: CASNKTVLAKNIQYF. CDR3 nucleotides: TGTGCCAGCAATAAGACAGTCCTAGCCAAAAACATTCAGTACTTC.